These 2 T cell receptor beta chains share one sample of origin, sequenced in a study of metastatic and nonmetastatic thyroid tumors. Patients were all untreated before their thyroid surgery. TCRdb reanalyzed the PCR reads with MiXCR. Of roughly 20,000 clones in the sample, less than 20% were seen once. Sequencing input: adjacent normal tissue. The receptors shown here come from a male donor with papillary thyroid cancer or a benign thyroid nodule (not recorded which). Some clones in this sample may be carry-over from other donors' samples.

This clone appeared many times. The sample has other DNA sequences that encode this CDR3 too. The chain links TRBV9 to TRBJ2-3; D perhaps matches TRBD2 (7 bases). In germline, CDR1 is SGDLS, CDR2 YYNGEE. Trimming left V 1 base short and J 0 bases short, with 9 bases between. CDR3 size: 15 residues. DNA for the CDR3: TGTGCCAGCAGCGTACGGGGGGCTAGCACAGATACGCAGTATTTT. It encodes CASSVRGASTDTQYF. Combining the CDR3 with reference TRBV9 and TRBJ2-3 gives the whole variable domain DSGVTQTPKHLITATGQRVTLRCSPRSGDLSVYWYQQSLDQGLQFLIQYYNGEERAKGNILERFSAQQFPDLHSELNLSSLELGDSALYFCASSVRGASTDTQYFGPGTRLTVL.

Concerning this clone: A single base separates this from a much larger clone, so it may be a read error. The CDR3, as DNA: TGTGCCAGCAGTGAAGGGCTGTTCATGTGCGAGCAGTACTTC. This gives the protein CASSEGLFMCEQYF. The V and J genes are TRBV6-1 and TRBJ2-7; the D is unclear. The CDR3 extends over 14 amino acids. Germline lookup yields CDR1 MNHNS and CDR2 SASEGT. The germline V and J ends were trimmed by 1 base and 6 bases, with 13 bases remaining between them.